These 12 T cell receptor beta chains share one sample of origin, sequenced in a study of HIV-infected patients and healthy controls. Around 450 ng RNA was reverse transcribed with alpha and beta constant-region primers. Each of the alpha and beta chains got its own library through chain-specific third strand synthesis with indices. TCRdb ran MiXCR on the 5' RACE reads and lists one entry per CDR3 protein. The sample lists approximately 12,000 distinct CDR3 sequences, approximately 4.9% occurring once. Whole blood was used without fractionation, so all unsorted peripheral T cells were included. The sample consisted of blood. The receptor source for this set is an adult in good health.

This clonotype is categorized as medium-sized. The rearrangement links TRBV4-1 to TRBJ1-6; D remains unclear. The CDR3 covers 14 residues. V gave up 2 bases and J gave up 7 bases, with 9 bases separating them. CDR1 and CDR2 from the germline V gene are MGHRA and YSYEKL. This CDR3 reads CASSQSVLNSPLHF. CDR3 DNA: TGCGCCAGCAGCCAAAGTGTCCTAAATTCACCCCTCCACTTT.

This clonotype was counted ten times or more. The chain combines TRBV14 with TRBJ2-3; the match to TRBD1 covers 9 bases. The CDR3 contains 12 residues. Per germline, CDR1 SGHDN and CDR2 FVKESK. The V gene end was trimmed by 4 bases and the J gene end by 15 bases; junction bases not matched to a gene: 8. The CDR3 nucleotides are TGTGCCAGCAGCCGGAACAGGGGGCGAGAATATTTT. It translates to CASSRNRGREYF.

This clonotype has a count of ten or more. The V gene is TRBV14, the J gene TRBJ1-4, with D possibly matching TRBD1 (6 bases). There are 16 residues in the CDR3. Looked up from germline, CDR1 is SGHDN and CDR2 is FVKESK. V lost 1 base and J 7 bases, leaving 16 bases between the germline ends. CDR3 in DNA: TGTGCCAGCAGCCAAGTTGGGGGCGGCAAGGGTGAAAAACTGTTTTTT. Translated: CASSQVGGGKGEKLFF.

There are many counts of this clonotype. The V and J genes are TRBV2 and TRBJ1-1, with D hard to call. The CDR3 totals 8 residues. Trimming took 5 bases from V and 11 from J, leaving 3 bases between them. CDR1 and CDR2 from the germline V gene are SNHLY and FYNNEI. The CDR3 loop is CASSQAFF. The CDR3 DNA sequence: TGTGCCAGCAGTCAGGCTTTCTTT.

Judged by abundance, this clonotype is medium-sized. The chain is built from TRBV5-6 and TRBJ2-1; D uncertain. Germline V gives CDR1 SGHDT, CDR2 YYEEEE. V was cut by 2 bases and J by 4 bases, with 1 base left in between. The CDR3 is 11 residues long. The CDR3 region has the DNA TGTGCCAGCAGCTTTTACAATGAGCAGTTCTTC. It is translated as CASSFYNEQFF.

This clonotype was detected ten times or more. This sequence joins TRBV7-2 and TRBJ2-1; no firm D call. CDR3 size: 11 residues. V was clipped by 4 bases and J by 7 bases, with 5 bases between them. The germline V gene encodes CDR1 SGHTA and CDR2 FQGNSA. CDR3 protein: CASSSTNEQFF. The CDR3 nucleotides read TGTGCCAGCAGCTCGACAAATGAGCAGTTCTTC.

By share of the sample, this clonotype is medium-sized. This sequence joins TRBV5-1 and TRBJ2-7; 11 bases line up with TRBD2. The germline gives CDR1 SGHRS, CDR2 YFSETQ. The CDR3 length is 15 residues. After removal of 2 bases from V and 3 bases from J, the junction contained 4 bases not matched to a gene. CDR3 nucleotides: TGCGCCAGCAGCTTAACTAGCGGGGGAGTCTACGAGCAGTACTTC. As protein: CASSLTSGGVYEQYF.

This clonotype appeared a single time. The rearrangement links TRBV11-2 to TRBJ2-1; 9 nucleotides align to TRBD1. In germline, CDR1 is SGHAT, CDR2 FQNNGV. Trimming removed 5 bases from V and 7 bases from J; junction bases left unmatched: 9. This CDR3 comprises 15 residues. The CDR3 region has the DNA TGTGCCAGCAGCCCATGGCGGGACAGGGTGAATGAGCAGTTCTTC. It encodes CASSPWRDRVNEQFF.

This clonotype is deemed medium-sized. This rearrangement joins TRBV18 to TRBJ1-1, with unresolved D. Germline CDR1 and CDR2: KGHSH and LQKENI. The CDR3 has 15 amino acids. Trimming cost V 6 bases and J 0 bases, with 14 bases left between them. The DNA of the CDR3 is TGTGCCAGCTCTTCCAATTCGGGTATGAACACTGAAGCTTTCTTT. Its translation is CASSSNSGMNTEAFF. Complete variable domain (other parts from reference TRBV18 and TRBJ1-1): NAGVMQNPRHLVRRRGQEARLRCSPMKGHSHVYWYRQLPEEGLKFMVYLQKENIIDESGMPKERFSAEFPKEGPSILRIQQVVRGDSAAYFCASSSNSGMNTEAFFGQGTRLTVV.

This clonotype was seen repeatedly, ten times or more. J is TRBJ1-2 and V is TRBV19; D gene unclear. The V end was cut by 7 bases, the J end by 8 bases, with 14 bases between. The germline V gene has CDR1 LNHDA and CDR2 SQIVND (reference sequence). CDR3 size: 12 residues. In nucleotides, the CDR3 is TGTGCCAGTACCCCGGGTATTTTGGGCTACACCTTC. Translated, it gives CASTPGILGYTF.

This clonotype has at least ten counts. The chain links TRBV7-7 to TRBJ1-1; D unresolved. Germline V gene lookup returns CDR1 SSHAT and CDR2 FNYEAQ (reference sequence). The CDR3 spans 13 residues. The V end was cut by 1 base, the J end by 2 bases, with 5 bases between. CDR3 sequence: CASSLVPNTEAFF. The CDR3 bases are TGTGCCAGCAGCTTAGTTCCCAACACTGAAGCTTTCTTT. Supplemented by reference TRBV7-7 and TRBJ1-1, the full variable domain reads GAGVSQSPRYKVTKRGQDVTLRCDPISSHATLYWYQQALGQGPEFLTYFNYEAQPDKSGLPSDRFSAERPEGSISTLTIQRTEQRDSAMYRCASSLVPNTEAFFGQGTRLTVV.

By share of the sample, this clonotype is medium-sized (0.01 to 0.1%). The chain's CDR3 is CASSGQGYEQYF. Here the CDR3 DNA reads TGTGCCAGCAGTGGACAGGGCTACGAGCAGTACTTC. V is TRBV6-5 and J is TRBJ2-7, with 8 positions matching TRBD1. The CDR3 contains 12 residues. Trimming at V came to 5 bases and at J to 3 bases, leaving 0 bases not matched to a gene. CDR1 is MNHEY, CDR2 SVGAGI, per germline.